The rows below give T cell receptor beta chains drawn from one sample of a study of technical replicates of blood from several donors. Assay used: immunoSEQ multiplex PCR; TCRdb lists only in-frame clones, some missing. This table holds about 98,000 clones, 90% to 96% found once. Sequencing was carried out using T cells isolated from PBMCs. All receptors derive from a human donor in good health. Each CDR3 is given with its conserved first and last residue. The D gene is left open where the match is weak. Clone size is stated in some rows and not others, as once, few, many or a class when expanded.

TRBV9,-,-,TRBJ2-7,CASRRSTGDWAYEQYF,TGTGCCAGCAGAAGATCTACAGGGGACTGGGCCTACGAGCAGTACTTC
TRBV10-2,-,TRBD1,TRBJ1-1,CASSSDRTNTEAFF,TGCGCCAGCAGTTCGGACAGGACCAACACTGAAGCTTTCTTT
TRBV5-1,once,-,TRBJ2-1,CASSLFGEYNEQFF,TGCGCCAGCAGCTTGTTCGGGGAATACAATGAGCAGTTCTTC
TRBV6-1,-,TRBD2,TRBJ2-1,CASSDTLTSENYNEQFF,TGTGCCAGCAGTGATACCCTGACTAGCGAGAACTACAATGAGCAGTTCTTC
TRBV5-4,-,TRBD1,TRBJ1-5,CASSYQTGRGYSNQPQHF,TGTGCCAGCAGCTATCAGACAGGGAGAGGCTATAGCAATCAGCCCCAGCATTTT
TRBV9,-,TRBD1,TRBJ2-7,CASSVDGQGTYEQYF,TGTGCCAGCAGCGTAGATGGACAGGGCACCTACGAGCAGTACTTC
TRBV2,-,-,TRBJ2-7,CASRGFVAYEQYF,TGTGCCTCGCGGGGATTTGTTGCCTACGAGCAGTACTTC
TRBV18,-,-,TRBJ1-3,CASSPGTNYESSGNTIYF,TGTGCCAGCTCACCAGGGACTAACTACGAGAGCTCTGGAAACACCATATATTTT
TRBV11-2,-,-,TRBJ2-7,CASSFLREQYF,TGTGCCAGCAGCTTCCTACGAGAGCAGTACTTC
TRBV9,-,-,TRBJ1-1,CASSASVTGNTEAFF,TGTGCCAGCAGCGCAAGCGTGACGGGGAACACTGAAGCTTTCTTT
TRBV9,-,TRBD1,TRBJ1-3,CASSVGRLTGPGNTIYF,TGTGCCAGCAGCGTAGGGCGACTGACAGGGCCGGGAAACACCATATATTTT
TRBV19,-,-,TRBJ1-1,CASSFSQREAFF,TGTGCCAGTAGTTTTAGCCAGCGTGAAGCTTTCTTT
TRBV5-6,-,TRBD2,TRBJ2-7,CASSQNPLSGGYEQYF,TGTGCCAGCAGCCAAAACCCGTTGTCGGGAGGCTACGAGCAGTACTTC
TRBV6-1,-,TRBD2,TRBJ2-3,CASNGGGATDTQYF,TGTGCCAGCAATGGCGGGGGGGCTACAGATACGCAGTATTTT
TRBV28,-,-,TRBJ2-7,CASSLTRTPYEQYF,TGTGCCAGCAGTTTGACTAGGACCCCCTACGAGCAGTACTTC
TRBV6-5,-,-,TRBJ1-2,CASSYYSANYGYTF,TGTGCCAGCAGTTATTACAGTGCTAACTATGGCTACACCTTC
TRBV28,-,TRBD1,TRBJ2-2,CASSGTGGIGELFF,TGTGCCAGCAGTGGGACAGGGGGCATCGGGGAGCTGTTTTTT
TRBV7-9,-,TRBD2,TRBJ2-1,CASSRLAFFYNEQFF,TGTGCCAGCAGCCGACTAGCGTTTTTCTACAATGAGCAGTTCTTC
TRBV28,-,TRBD2,TRBJ2-7,CASSPGVAGRNEQYF,TGTGCCAGCAGCCCCGGGGTAGCGGGAAGGAACGAGCAGTACTTC
TRBV6-5,-,-,TRBJ1-4,CASSRTAPYGKLFF,TGTGCCAGCAGCCGGACAGCCCCCTACGGAAAACTGTTTTTT
TRBV6-6,-,TRBD1,TRBJ1-5,CASRKGQGGLAQHF,TGTGCCAGCAGGAAGGGACAGGGCGGTTTGGCCCAGCATTTT
TRBV6-1,-,-,TRBJ1-4,CASSEPSEKLFF,TGTGCCAGCAGTGAACCATCCGAAAAACTGTTTTTT
TRBV6-5,-,TRBD1,TRBJ2-1,CASSYPDRALDNEQFF,TGTGCCAGCAGTTACCCGGACAGGGCTCTCGACAATGAGCAGTTCTTC
TRBV7-6,-,-,TRBJ2-1,CASSFDNEQFF,TGTGCCAGCAGCTTCGACAATGAGCAGTTCTTC
TRBV6-1,once,-,TRBJ2-3,CASSELGGVGTDTQYF,TGTGCCAGCAGTGAACTGGGGGGAGTCGGGACAGATACGCAGTATTTT
TRBV5-6,-,-,TRBJ1-3,CASSFRQAFLSGNTIYF,TGTGCCAGCAGCTTTAGGCAGGCCTTTCTCTCTGGAAACACCATATATTTT
TRBV7-2,few,-,TRBJ1-5,CASSTQGGQPQHF,TGTGCCAGCAGCACCCAAGGGGGTCAGCCCCAGCATTTT
TRBV11-3,-,TRBD1,TRBJ2-5,CASSLTFSKQGAETQYF,TGTGCCAGCAGCTTAACTTTCTCGAAACAGGGGGCAGAGACCCAGTACTTC
TRBV7-2,-,TRBD1,TRBJ2-7,CASSYTGTGNYEQYF,TGTGCCAGCAGCTATACCGGGACAGGGAACTACGAGCAGTACTTC
TRBV7-8,-,-,TRBJ1-1,CASSLWDNEAFF,TGTGCCAGCAGCTTATGGGACAACGAAGCTTTCTTT
TRBV18,-,-,TRBJ2-5,CASSPGRQETQYF,TGTGCCAGCTCACCAGGGAGGCAAGAGACCCAGTACTTC
TRBV28,-,TRBD2,TRBJ2-1,CASSWSRGLADFRGYNEQFF,TGTGCCAGCAGTTGGTCCCGAGGACTAGCGGACTTTAGGGGATACAATGAGCAGTTCTTC
TRBV28,-,-,TRBJ2-1,CASRIRRDEQFF,TGTGCCAGCAGGATCCGGAGGGATGAGCAGTTCTTC
TRBV15,-,TRBD2,TRBJ2-4,CATSRDRGLAGVGAKNIQYF,TGTGCCACCAGCAGAGATCGCGGACTAGCGGGAGTTGGAGCCAAAAACATTCAGTACTTC
TRBV11-3,once,-,TRBJ1-1,CASSFSFDTEAFF,TGTGCCAGCAGCTTTAGTTTCGACACTGAAGCTTTCTTT